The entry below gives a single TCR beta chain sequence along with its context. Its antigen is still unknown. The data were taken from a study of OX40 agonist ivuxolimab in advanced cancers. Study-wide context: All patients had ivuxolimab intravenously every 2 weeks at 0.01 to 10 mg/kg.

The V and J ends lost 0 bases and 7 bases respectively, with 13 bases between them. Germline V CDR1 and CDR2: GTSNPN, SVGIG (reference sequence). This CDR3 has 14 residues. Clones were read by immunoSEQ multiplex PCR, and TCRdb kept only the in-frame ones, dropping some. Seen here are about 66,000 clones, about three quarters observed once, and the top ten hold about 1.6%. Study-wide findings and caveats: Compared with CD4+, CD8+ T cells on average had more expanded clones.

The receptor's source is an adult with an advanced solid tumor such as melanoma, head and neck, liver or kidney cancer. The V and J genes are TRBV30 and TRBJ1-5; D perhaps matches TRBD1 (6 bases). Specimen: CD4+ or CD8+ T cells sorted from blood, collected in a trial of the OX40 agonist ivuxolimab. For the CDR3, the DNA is TGTGCCTGGAGTGTACGGGGGGCGAGACAGCCCCAGCATTTT. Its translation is CAWSVRGARQPQHF.